The 2 T cell receptor beta chains below come from one sample, sequenced in a study of OX40 agonist ivuxolimab in advanced cancers. The repertoire was sequenced with immunoSEQ multiplex PCR; TCRdb's copy has only in-frame clones and lacks some. Found here are under 65,000 clones, 70% to 90% of them singletons; the top ten hold approximately 0.32%. The sequencing used CD4+ or CD8+ T cells sorted from blood, collected in a trial of the OX40 agonist ivuxolimab. These TCRs come from an adult with an advanced solid tumor such as melanoma, head and neck, liver or kidney cancer.

The J gene is TRBJ1-2, the V gene TRBV11-2; D is unresolved. V lost 7 bases to trimming and J lost 4 bases, with 19 bases between them. The CDR3 totals 15 residues. Germline CDR1 reads SGHAT; CDR2 reads FQNNGV. In DNA, the CDR3 is TGTGCCAGCACCGATAAGACTGCCCCCATCTATGGCTACACCTTC. Its translation is CASTDKTAPIYGYTF.

V usage is TRBV30 and J usage is TRBJ1-5; D is ambiguous. The CDR3 is made up of 14 amino acids. The V end lost 3 bases, the J end lost 3 bases, and 12 bases lay between the germline ends. CDR1 is GTSNPN, CDR2 SVGIG, per germline (reference sequence). The CDR3 reads CAWSGQSHNQPQHF. The CDR3 region has the DNA TGTGCCTGGAGCGGCCAGTCCCACAATCAGCCCCAGCATTTT. The full variable domain, in which reference TRBV30 and TRBJ1-5 provide the parts outside the CDR3, is SQTIHQWPATLVQPVGSPLSLECTVEGTSNPNLYWYRQAAGRGLQLLFYSVGIGQISSEVPQNLSASRPQDRQFILSSKKLLLSDSGFYLCAWSGQSHNQPQHFGDGTRLSIL.